In its sample, the clone carrying this T cell receptor (beta chain) was seen many times. Individual cDNA molecules received unique molecular identifiers. TCRdb reprocessed the 5' RACE reads with MiXCR, giving one entry per CDR3 protein. The top ten hold roughly an eighth of the sample, which has tens of thousands of distinct CDR3 sequences, about 10% seen once. These data are taken from a study of early T cells in non-severe SARS-CoV-2 infection. The CDR3 sequence is 14 residues long. V was pared by 5 bases and J by 4 bases, with 5 bases of the junction left unmatched. CDR1 is SGHVS, CDR2 FNYEAQ, per germline.

The sequence was collected from an adult who was a healthcare worker with PCR-confirmed SARS-CoV-2 infection or an uninfected control (not recorded which). Sequenced: whole blood. The V gene is TRBV7-6, the J gene TRBJ2-1; TRBD1 matches 7 bases. The CDR3 loop reads CASSRKQGYNEQFF. CDR3 coding DNA: TGTGCCAGCAGCCGAAAACAGGGGTACAATGAGCAGTTCTTC.